This T cell receptor beta chain was sequenced during a study of type 1 regulatory T cells (dated by TCRdb to about 2021). About the full investigation: The study characterized an in vitro protocol that generated a Tr1-enriched, alloantigen-specific CD4 T cell product named T-allo10. T-allo10 was being tested clinically in patients with hematological malignancies who were undergoing allogeneic hematopoietic stem cell transplantation.

Judged by its sample share, this clonotype qualifies as medium-sized (0.01 to 0.1%). Its antigen is currently not known. It has no much larger one-base neighbor in the sample; base qualities were not kept. TCRdb lists the instrument as Illumina MiSeq. TCRdb passed the public sequencing reads through fastp at Q25 and MiXCR, retaining productive beta sequences. Rows matching on CDR3 protein sequence are summarized as one entry with the most common DNA and genes. Within this sample are 80,000 to 100,000 distinct CDR3 sequences, with around a third of them counted one time only. The ten largest account for about 2% of the sample. For CDR1 and CDR2, the germline V gene (reference sequence) lists DFQATT and SNEGSKA. The germline V and J ends show losses of 6 bases and 4 bases respectively, and no gene match explains 8 bases of the junction. Reading from cysteine to phenylalanine, the CDR3 counts 13 amino acids. Kept here is only the CDR3 DNA, which spans 39 bases and is read in frame from base 1.

The sample taken for sequencing was CD4+ T cells, either the whole sample or a sorted fraction (not recorded which). The receptor chain draws on TRBV20-1 and TRBJ2-5, with TRBD1 matching 7 junction bases. The source of this sequence is a human donor in good health. Here is the DNA: TGCAGTGCAAACAGGGGTCTGCGAGAGACCCAGTACTTC. Its protein reads: CSANRGLRETQYF.